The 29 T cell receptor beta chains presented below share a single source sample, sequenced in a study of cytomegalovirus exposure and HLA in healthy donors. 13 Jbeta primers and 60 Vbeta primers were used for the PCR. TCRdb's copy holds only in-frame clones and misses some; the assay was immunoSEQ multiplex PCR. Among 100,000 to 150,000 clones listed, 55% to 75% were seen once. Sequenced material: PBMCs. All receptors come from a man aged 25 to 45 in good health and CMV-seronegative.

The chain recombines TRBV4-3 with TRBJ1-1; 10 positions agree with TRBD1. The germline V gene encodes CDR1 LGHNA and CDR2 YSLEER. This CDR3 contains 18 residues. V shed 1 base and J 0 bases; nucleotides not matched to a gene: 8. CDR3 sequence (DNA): TGCGCCAGCAGCCAAGTCTTGGGACAGGGGTTAATGAACACTGAAGCTTTCTTT. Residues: CASSQVLGQGLMNTEAFF.

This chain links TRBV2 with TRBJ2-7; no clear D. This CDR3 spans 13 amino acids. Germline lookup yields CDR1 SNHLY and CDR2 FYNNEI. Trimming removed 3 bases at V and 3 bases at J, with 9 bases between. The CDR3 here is CASSDYSNYEQYF. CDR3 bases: TGTGCCAGCAGTGACTACAGTAACTACGAGCAGTACTTC.

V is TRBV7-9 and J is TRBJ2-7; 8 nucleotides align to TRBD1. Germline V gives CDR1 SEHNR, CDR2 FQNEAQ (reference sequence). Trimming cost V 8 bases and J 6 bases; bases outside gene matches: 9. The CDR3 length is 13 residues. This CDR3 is CASARTGISEQYF. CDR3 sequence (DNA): TGTGCCAGCGCCAGGACAGGGATAAGCGAGCAGTACTTC.

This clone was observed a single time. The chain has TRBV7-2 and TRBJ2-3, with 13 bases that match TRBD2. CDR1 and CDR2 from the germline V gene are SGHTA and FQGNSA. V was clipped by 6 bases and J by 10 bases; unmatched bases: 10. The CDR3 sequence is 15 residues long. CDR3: CASRTSGGPGMAQYF. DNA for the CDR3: TGTGCCAGCAGGACTAGCGGGGGGCCCGGGATGGCGCAGTATTTT.

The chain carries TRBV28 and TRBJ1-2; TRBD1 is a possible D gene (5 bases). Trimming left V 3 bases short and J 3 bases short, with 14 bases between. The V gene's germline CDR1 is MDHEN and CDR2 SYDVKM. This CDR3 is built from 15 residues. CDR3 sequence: CASSFSYQGYYGYTF. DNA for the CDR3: TGTGCCAGCAGTTTCAGCTACCAGGGTTACTATGGCTACACCTTC.

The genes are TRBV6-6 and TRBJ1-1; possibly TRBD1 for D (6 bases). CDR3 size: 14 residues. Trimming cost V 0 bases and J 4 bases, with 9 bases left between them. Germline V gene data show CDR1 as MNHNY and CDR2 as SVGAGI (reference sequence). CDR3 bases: TGTGCCAGCAGTTACTCCTACAGGGTCACTGAAGCTTTCTTT. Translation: CASSYSYRVTEAFF.

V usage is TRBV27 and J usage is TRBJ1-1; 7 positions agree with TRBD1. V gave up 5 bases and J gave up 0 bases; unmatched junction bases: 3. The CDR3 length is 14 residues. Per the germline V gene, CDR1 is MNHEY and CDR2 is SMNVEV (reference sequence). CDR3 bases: TGTGCCAGCAGTGCGACAGGGTTGAACACTGAAGCTTTCTTT. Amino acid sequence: CASSATGLNTEAFF.

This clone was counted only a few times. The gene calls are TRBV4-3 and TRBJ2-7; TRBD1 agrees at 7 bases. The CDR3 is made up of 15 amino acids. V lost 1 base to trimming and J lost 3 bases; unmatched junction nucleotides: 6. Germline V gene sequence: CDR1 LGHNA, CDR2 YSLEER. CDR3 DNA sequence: TGCGCCAGCAGCCAAGCGACAGGGATGTACTACGAGCAGTACTTC. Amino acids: CASSQATGMYYEQYF.

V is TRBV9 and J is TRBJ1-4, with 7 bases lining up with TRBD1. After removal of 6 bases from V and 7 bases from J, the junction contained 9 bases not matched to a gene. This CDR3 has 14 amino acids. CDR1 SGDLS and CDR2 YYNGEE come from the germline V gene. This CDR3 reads CASTPDRRSEKLFF. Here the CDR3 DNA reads TGTGCCAGCACCCCGGACAGGAGGTCTGAAAAACTGTTTTTT.

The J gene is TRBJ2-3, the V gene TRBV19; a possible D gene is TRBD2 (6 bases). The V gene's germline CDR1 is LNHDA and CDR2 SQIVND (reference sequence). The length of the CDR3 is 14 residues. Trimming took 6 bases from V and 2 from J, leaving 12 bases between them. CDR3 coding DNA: TGTGCCAGTAGGCCCCGCGGGATCACAGATACGCAGTATTTT. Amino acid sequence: CASRPRGITDTQYF. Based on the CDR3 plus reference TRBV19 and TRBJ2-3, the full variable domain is DGGITQSPKYLFRKEGQNVTLSCEQNLNHDAMYWYRQDPGQGLRLIYYSQIVNDFQKGDIAEGYSVSREKKESFPLTVTSAQKNPTAFYLCASRPRGITDTQYFGPGTRLTVL.

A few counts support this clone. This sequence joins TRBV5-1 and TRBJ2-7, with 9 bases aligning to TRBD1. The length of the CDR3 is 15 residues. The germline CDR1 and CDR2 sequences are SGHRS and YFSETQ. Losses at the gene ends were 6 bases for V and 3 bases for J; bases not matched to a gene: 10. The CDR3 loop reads CASKPGTGIDYEQYF. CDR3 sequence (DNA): TGCGCCAGCAAACCCGGGACAGGGATAGACTACGAGCAGTACTTC. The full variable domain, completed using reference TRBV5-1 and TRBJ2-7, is KAGVTQTPRYLIKTRGQQVTLSCSPISGHRSVSWYQQTPGQGLQFLFEYFSETQRNKGNFPGRFSGRQFSNSRSEMNVSTLELGDSALYLCASKPGTGIDYEQYFGPGTRLTVT.

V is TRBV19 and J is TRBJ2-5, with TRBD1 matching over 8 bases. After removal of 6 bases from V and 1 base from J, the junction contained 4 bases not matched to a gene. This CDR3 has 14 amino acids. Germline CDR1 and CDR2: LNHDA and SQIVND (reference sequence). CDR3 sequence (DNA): TGTGCCAGTAGCCTCGGACAGGGCCAAGAGACCCAGTACTTC. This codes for CASSLGQGQETQYF.

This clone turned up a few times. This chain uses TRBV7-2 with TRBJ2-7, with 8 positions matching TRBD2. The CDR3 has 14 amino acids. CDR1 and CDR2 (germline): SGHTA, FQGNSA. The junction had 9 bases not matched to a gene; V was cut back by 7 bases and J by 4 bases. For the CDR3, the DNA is TGTGCCAGCACCGCCAGCGGGGGCGTTTACGAGCAGTACTTC. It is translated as CASTASGGVYEQYF. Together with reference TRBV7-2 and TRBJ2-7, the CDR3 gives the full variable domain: GAGVSQSPSNKVTEKGKDVELRCDPISGHTALYWYRQSLGQGLEFLIYFQGNSAPDKSGLPSDRFSAERTGGSVSTLTIQRTQQEDSAVYLCASTASGGVYEQYFGPGTRLTVT.

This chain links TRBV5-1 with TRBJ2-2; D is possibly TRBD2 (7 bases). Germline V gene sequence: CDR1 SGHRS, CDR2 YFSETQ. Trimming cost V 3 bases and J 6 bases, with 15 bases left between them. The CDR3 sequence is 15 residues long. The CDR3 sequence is CASSSYRAGAGELFF. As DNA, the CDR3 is TGCGCCAGCAGCTCCTACAGGGCGGGGGCCGGGGAGCTGTTTTTT. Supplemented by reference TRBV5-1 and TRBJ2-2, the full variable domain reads KAGVTQTPRYLIKTRGQQVTLSCSPISGHRSVSWYQQTPGQGLQFLFEYFSETQRNKGNFPGRFSGRQFSNSRSEMNVSTLELGDSALYLCASSSYRAGAGELFFGEGSRLTVL.

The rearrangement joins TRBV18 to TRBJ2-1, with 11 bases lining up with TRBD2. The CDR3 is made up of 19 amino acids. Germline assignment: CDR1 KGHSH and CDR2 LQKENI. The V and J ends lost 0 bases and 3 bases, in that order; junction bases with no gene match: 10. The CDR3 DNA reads TGTGCCAGCTCACCACCGAGGCTAGCGGGGGGAGTTGGCTACAATGAGCAGTTCTTC. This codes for CASSPPRLAGGVGYNEQFF.

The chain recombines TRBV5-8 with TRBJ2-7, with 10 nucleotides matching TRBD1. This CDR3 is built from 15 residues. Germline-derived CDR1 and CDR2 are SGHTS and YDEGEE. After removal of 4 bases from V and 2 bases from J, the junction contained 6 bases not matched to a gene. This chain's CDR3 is CASSARDRGTYEQYF. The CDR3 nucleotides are TGTGCCAGCAGCGCCCGGGACAGGGGAACCTACGAGCAGTACTTC.

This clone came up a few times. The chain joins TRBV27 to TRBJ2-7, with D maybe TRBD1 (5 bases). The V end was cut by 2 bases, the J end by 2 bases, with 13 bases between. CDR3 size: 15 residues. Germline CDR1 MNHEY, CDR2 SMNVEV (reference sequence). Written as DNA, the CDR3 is TGTGCCAGCAGTTTAGGTGACAGCCGGGCCTACGAGCAGTACTTC. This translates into CASSLGDSRAYEQYF.

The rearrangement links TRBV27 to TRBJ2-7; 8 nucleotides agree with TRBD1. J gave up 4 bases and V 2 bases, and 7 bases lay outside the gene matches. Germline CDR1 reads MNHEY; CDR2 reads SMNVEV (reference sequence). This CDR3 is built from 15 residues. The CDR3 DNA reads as TGTGCCAGCAGTTTACAACCGGGACAGGCGTACGAGCAGTACTTC. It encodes CASSLQPGQAYEQYF.

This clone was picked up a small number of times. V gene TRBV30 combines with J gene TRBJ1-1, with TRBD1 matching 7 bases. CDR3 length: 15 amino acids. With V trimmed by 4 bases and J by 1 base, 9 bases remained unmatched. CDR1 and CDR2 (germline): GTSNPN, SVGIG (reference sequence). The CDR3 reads CAWIRTQGSNTEAFF. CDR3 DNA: TGTGCCTGGATCAGGACACAGGGGTCGAACACTGAAGCTTTCTTT.

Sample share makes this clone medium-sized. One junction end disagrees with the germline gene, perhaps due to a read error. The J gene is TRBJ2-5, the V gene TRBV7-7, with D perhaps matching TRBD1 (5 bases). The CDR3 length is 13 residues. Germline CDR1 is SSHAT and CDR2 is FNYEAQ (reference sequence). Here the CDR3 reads CASSLVGEETQYF. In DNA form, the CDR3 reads TGTGCTAGCAGCTTAGTAGGGGAAGAGACCCAGTACTTC.

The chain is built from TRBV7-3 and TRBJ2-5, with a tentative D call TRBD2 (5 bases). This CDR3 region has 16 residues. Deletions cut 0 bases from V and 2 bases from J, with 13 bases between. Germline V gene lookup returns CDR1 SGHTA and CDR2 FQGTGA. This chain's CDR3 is CASSLTVPGEQETQYF. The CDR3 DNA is TGTGCCAGCAGCTTAACGGTCCCCGGGGAGCAAGAGACCCAGTACTTC.

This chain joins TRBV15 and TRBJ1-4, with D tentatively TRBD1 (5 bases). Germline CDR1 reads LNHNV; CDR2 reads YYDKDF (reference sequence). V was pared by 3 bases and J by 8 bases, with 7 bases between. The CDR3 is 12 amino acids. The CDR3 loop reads CATSRRGEKLFF. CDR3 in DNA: TGTGCCACCAGCAGGCGGGGGGAAAAACTGTTTTTT.

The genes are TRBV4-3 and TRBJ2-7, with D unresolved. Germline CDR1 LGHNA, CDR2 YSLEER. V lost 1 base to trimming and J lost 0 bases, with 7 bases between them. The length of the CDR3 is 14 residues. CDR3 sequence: CASSQVTGSYEQYF. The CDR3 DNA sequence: TGCGCCAGCAGCCAAGTGACGGGCTCCTACGAGCAGTACTTC.

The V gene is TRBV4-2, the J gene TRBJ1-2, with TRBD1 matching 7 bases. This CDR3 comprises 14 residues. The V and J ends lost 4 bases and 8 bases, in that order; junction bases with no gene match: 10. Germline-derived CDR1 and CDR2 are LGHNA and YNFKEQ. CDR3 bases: TGTGCCAGCAGCCCCCGACAGGGAGCGGTAGGCTACACCTTC. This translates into CASSPRQGAVGYTF.

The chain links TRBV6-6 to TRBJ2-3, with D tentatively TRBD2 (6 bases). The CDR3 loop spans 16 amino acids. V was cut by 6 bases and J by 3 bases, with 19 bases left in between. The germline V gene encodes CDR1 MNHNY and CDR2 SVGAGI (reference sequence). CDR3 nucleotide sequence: TGTGCCAGCAGGCCGGGACTTCTATCGCATACAGATACGCAGTATTTT. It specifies CASRPGLLSHTDTQYF.

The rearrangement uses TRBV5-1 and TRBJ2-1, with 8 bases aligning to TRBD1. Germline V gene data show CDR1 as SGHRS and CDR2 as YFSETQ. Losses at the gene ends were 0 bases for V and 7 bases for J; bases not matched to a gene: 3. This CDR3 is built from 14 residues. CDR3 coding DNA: TGCGCCAGCAGCTTGGGGACAGGGTTAAATGAGCAGTTCTTC. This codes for CASSLGTGLNEQFF.

The CDR3 spells CASSYGLEMENEQFF. Written as DNA, the CDR3 is TGTGCCAGCAGTTACGGACTAGAGATGGAGAATGAGCAGTTCTTC. The rearrangement uses TRBV6-5 and TRBJ2-1, with 7 bases that match TRBD2. V dropped 2 bases and J dropped 7; count of bases not matched to a gene: 8. This CDR3 has 15 amino acids. Germline V CDR1 and CDR2: MNHEY, SVGAGI.

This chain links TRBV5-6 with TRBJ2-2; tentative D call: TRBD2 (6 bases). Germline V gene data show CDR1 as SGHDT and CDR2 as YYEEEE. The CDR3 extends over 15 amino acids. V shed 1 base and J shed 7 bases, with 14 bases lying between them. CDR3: CASSLWQEGGGELFF. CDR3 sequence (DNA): TGTGCCAGCAGCTTGTGGCAGGAGGGAGGCGGGGAGCTGTTTTTT.

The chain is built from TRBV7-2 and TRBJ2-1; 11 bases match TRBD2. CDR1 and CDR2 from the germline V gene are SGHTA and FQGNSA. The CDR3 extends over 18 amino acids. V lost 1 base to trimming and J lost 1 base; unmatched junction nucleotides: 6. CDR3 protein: CASSLGGSGGASYNEQFF. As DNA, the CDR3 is TGTGCCAGCAGCTTAGGCGGTAGCGGGGGGGCATCCTACAATGAGCAGTTCTTC.